This T cell receptor beta chain originates from a study of cytomegalovirus exposure and HLA in healthy donors. With 60 Vbeta and 13 Jbeta primers, the PCR was carried out. Original data processing: Tens of millions of unique TCR beta chains, roughly 11 million of them shared, were counted by a later analysis. Profiling relied on immunoSEQ multiplex PCR, and the TCRdb table lists in-frame clones only, not all of them. That table is the source of V, J and clone size, and D and trimming were worked out from the DNA. This table holds fewer than 120,000 clones, approximately 84% found once. This clone was counted once. Its antigen is as yet unknown. Study-wide results and limits: Overall, roughly 150 TCR beta chains were annotated as cytomegalovirus-associated.

J gave up 3 bases and V 1 base, and 6 bases lay outside the gene matches. The CDR3 consists of 16 residues. Germline lookup yields CDR1 SGHDT and CDR2 YYEEEE. The receptor was derived from a middle-aged man in good health and CMV-seronegative. The V call is TRBV5-6, the J call TRBJ1-5; 8 nucleotides agree with TRBD1. The sequenced material came from PBMCs. CDR3 bases: TGTGCCAGCAGCTTGAAGGGACAGGCGTACAATCAGCCCCAGCATTTT. This sequence encodes CASSLKGQAYNQPQHF.